This TCR beta chain was sequenced in a study of T-cell reconstitution after alpha-beta-depleted transplantation in children. There are many counts of this clonotype. The antigen is not known. The authors prepared the TCRbeta library with unique molecular identifiers. TCRdb redid the calling of the PCR reads with MiXCR, one entry per CDR3 protein. The sample includes hundreds of thousands of distinct CDR3 sequences, around 9.9% of them seen just once. Study results and caveats: Newly produced T cells mostly accounted for T-cell counts and diversity one year post-transplant. Expanded clones from the graft, numbering several hundred, reportedly supplied alpha-beta T cells about two months after transplant. At day 60, the high TCRbeta diversity found in some patients originated from recipient T cells and thymic progenitors that had survived.

Trimming shortened V by 5 bases and J by 9 bases, and 11 bases separated the two germline ends. The germline CDR1 and CDR2 sequences are LNHDA and SQIVND (reference sequence). CDR3 size: 12 residues. The sample was PBMCs, taken before TCRalphabeta/CD19-depleted stem cell transplant. The genes are TRBV19 and TRBJ2-1; D gene ambiguous. The TCR was taken from a child younger than two with acute myeloid leukemia, due to receive a stem cell transplant. DNA of the CDR3: TGTGCCAGTAGTTTACCGACTGGTGAGCAGTTCTTC. Translation: CASSLPTGEQFF.